Sequencing of this T cell receptor (beta chain) was carried out in a study of spatial heterogeneity in lung cancer. The sample holds many counts of this clonotype. Time point given: sample taken at primary tumor resection. No cell sorting; template was whole RNA from tumor, lung tissue or PBMC. In TCRdb, the 5' RACE reads were re-called with MiXCR into one record per CDR3 protein. The repertoire holds about 39,000 distinct CDR3 sequences, with under 6.5% as singletons. The CDR3 consists of 14 residues. The germline gives CDR1 SEHNR, CDR2 FQNEAQ (reference sequence). Deletions cut 1 base from V and 0 bases from J, with 6 bases between.

The sample in question was PBMCs, obtained at surgery. V and J are TRBV7-9 and TRBJ1-1; D is unclear. This TCR derives from a male donor with early-stage non-small cell lung cancer. CDR3: CASSLDVVNTEAFF. The CDR3 DNA sequence: TGTGCCAGCAGCTTAGACGTAGTGAACACTGAAGCTTTCTTT.